What follows are 28 T cell receptor beta chains derived from one specimen sequenced in a study of blood T cells in healthy people across ages. Together with a sample-barcoded 5' primer, a J-beta primer mix was included in a second PCR lasting roughly 6 to 12 cycles. In TCRdb, the 5' RACE reads were re-called with MiXCR into one record per CDR3 protein. The sample holds around 870,000 distinct CDR3 sequences, 29% seen once. Source material: blood. These receptors were taken from an elderly woman in good health.

The sample holds many counts of this clonotype. The DNA of the CDR3 is TGTGCCAGTACCGGGGCAGGTCAATATTCACCCCTCCACTTT. Protein product: CASTGAGQYSPLHF. The genes are TRBV6-5 and TRBJ1-6; possibly TRBD1 for D (5 bases). The CDR3 sequence is 14 residues long. Germline V gene sequence: CDR1 MNHEY, CDR2 SVGAGI. V lost 9 bases and J lost 8, with 17 bases in between.

Note on this clonotype: The junction departs from the called germline gene at one end, perhaps through a read error. The chain is built from TRBV5-1 and TRBJ1-4; weak D call: TRBD1 (5 bases). Per the germline V gene, CDR1 is SGHRS and CDR2 is YFSETQ. The CDR3 is made up of 16 amino acids. The CDR3 reads CASSLDAGRTNERLFF. The CDR3 nucleotides are TGCGCCAGCAGCTTGGATGCGGGGAGGACAAATGAAAGACTGTTTTTT.

At least ten counts were recorded for this clonotype. This rearrangement joins TRBV7-2 to TRBJ1-1; 7 positions agree with TRBD1. J was trimmed by 4 bases and V by 5 bases; bases with no gene match: 7. Per the germline V gene, CDR1 is SGHTA and CDR2 is FQGNSA. The CDR3 covers 14 residues. The CDR3 loop reads CASSNYRGGTEAFF. As DNA, the CDR3 is TGTGCCAGCAGCAACTACAGGGGAGGCACTGAAGCTTTCTTT.

This clonotype has only a few counts. The chain employs TRBV9 and TRBJ2-3, with D tentatively TRBD2 (5 bases). Trimming removed 0 bases from V and 2 bases from J, with 10 bases in between. In germline, CDR1 is SGDLS, CDR2 YYNGEE. The CDR3 is 15 residues long. In DNA, the CDR3 is TGTGCCAGCAGCGTAGCGAGGGATTTCACAGATACGCAGTATTTT. This encodes CASSVARDFTDTQYF. Drawing the rest from reference TRBV9 and TRBJ2-3, the complete variable domain is DSGVTQTPKHLITATGQRVTLRCSPRSGDLSVYWYQQSLDQGLQFLIQYYNGEERAKGNILERFSAQQFPDLHSELNLSSLELGDSALYFCASSVARDFTDTQYFGPGTRLTVL.

This clonotype was seen a few times. The rearrangement joins TRBV5-1 to TRBJ1-1; no definite D call. Germline V gene data show CDR1 as SGHRS and CDR2 as YFSETQ. V was trimmed by 4 bases and J by 1 base, leaving 11 bases between them. There are 14 residues in the CDR3. CDR3 nucleotide sequence: TGCGCCAGCAGCGCCCGGTCGGGGAACACTGAAGCTTTCTTT. Translated: CASSARSGNTEAFF. Complete variable domain (other parts from reference TRBV5-1 and TRBJ1-1): KAGVTQTPRYLIKTRGQQVTLSCSPISGHRSVSWYQQTPGQGLQFLFEYFSETQRNKGNFPGRFSGRQFSNSRSEMNVSTLELGDSALYLCASSARSGNTEAFFGQGTRLTVV.

V usage is TRBV13 and J usage is TRBJ1-1; no clear D gene. The CDR3 is made up of 15 amino acids. The V end was cut by 3 bases, the J end by 0 bases, with 11 bases between. In germline, CDR1 is PRHDT, CDR2 FYEKMQ (reference sequence). CDR3 sequence (DNA): TGTGCCAGCAGCTTGCTCGAGCGTATGAACACTGAAGCTTTCTTT. It yields the protein CASSLLERMNTEAFF.

This clonotype has a count of ten or more. The J gene is TRBJ2-1, the V gene TRBV20-1; D is perhaps TRBD2 (5 bases). This CDR3 region has 14 residues. Germline assignment: CDR1 DFQATT and CDR2 SNEGSKA (reference sequence). Trimming took 0 bases from V and 10 from J, leaving 16 bases between them. CDR3 DNA sequence: TGCAGTGCTAGAGACTACATTTCCCCGGGGGAGCAGTTCTTC. Residues: CSARDYISPGEQFF.

The genes are TRBV5-1 and TRBJ2-7; 9 nucleotides agree with TRBD1. Germline V CDR1 and CDR2: SGHRS, YFSETQ. The length of the CDR3 is 14 residues. The J segment lost 6 bases and the V segment lost 6 bases, leaving 10 bases of the junction unmatched. Here the CDR3 reads CASTSGQGLFEQYF. CDR3 in DNA: TGCGCCAGCACCTCGGGACAGGGACTCTTCGAGCAGTACTTC.

This clonotype was detected many times. The CDR3 DNA reads TGTGCCAGCAGCTTAAGGACTATCAATGAGCAGTTCTTC. Amino acids: CASSLRTINEQFF. This chain joins TRBV7-9 and TRBJ2-1, with D possibly TRBD2 on 6 matching bases. This CDR3 region has 13 residues. Germline CDR1 is SEHNR and CDR2 is FQNEAQ (reference sequence). Trimming cost V 2 bases and J 6 bases, with 8 bases left between them.

This clonotype has ten or more counts. V gene TRBV7-8 combines with J gene TRBJ2-3, with D perhaps assigned TRBD1 or TRBD2 (6 bases each). Germline loops: CDR1 SGHVS, CDR2 FQNEAQ. V was cut by 1 base and J by 2 bases, with 16 bases left in between. The CDR3 extends over 17 amino acids. As DNA, the CDR3 is TGTGCCAGCAGCTTAGGGGGCCGGGGGCCCCCCACAGATACGCAGTATTTT. Translation: CASSLGGRGPPTDTQYF. The full variable domain, in which reference TRBV7-8 and TRBJ2-3 provide the parts outside the CDR3, is GAGVSQSPRYKVAKRGQDVALRCDPISGHVSLFWYQQALGQGPEFLTYFQNEAQLDKSGLPSDRFFAERPEGSVSTLKIQRTQQEDSAVYLCASSLGGRGPPTDTQYFGPGTRLTVL.

The chain is built from TRBV3-1 and TRBJ1-6; 8 bases match TRBD1. V shed 6 bases and J 5 bases; nucleotides not matched to a gene: 9. The CDR3 sequence is 16 residues long. In germline, CDR1 is LGHDT, CDR2 YNNKEL (reference sequence). The CDR3 DNA follows: TGTGCCAGCAGAAACGACAGGGGCGGTAATAATTCACCCCTCCACTTT. Its protein is CASRNDRGGNNSPLHF.

This clonotype was counted a single time. At one boundary the junction diverges from the germline segment, which might be a read error. This chain connects TRBV27 to TRBJ2-1; the D gene is possibly TRBD1 (6 bases). CDR1 is MNHEY, CDR2 SMNVEV, per germline (reference sequence). The CDR3 length is 15 residues. The CDR3 DNA reads TGTGTCAGCAGTTTATCAGCAGGGGTGTTGGATGGGCAGTTCTTC. Amino acid sequence: CVSSLSAGVLDGQFF.

Concerning this clonotype itself: A much more abundant neighbour one base away suggests this may be a read error. This chain joins TRBV4-2 and TRBJ2-4, with D possibly being TRBD2 (6 bases). V lost 0 bases and J lost 13, with 16 bases in between. CDR1 is LGHNA, CDR2 YNFKEQ, per germline. The CDR3 length is 14 residues. The CDR3 DNA reads as TGTGCCAGCAGCCAAGATACAGCGAGGGAGGCCCAGTACTTC. Protein: CASSQDTAREAQYF.

Of note for this clonotype: An end of the junction does not agree with germline; a read error may underlie this. The chain uses TRBV5-1 and TRBJ2-2; 13 bases are a match to TRBD2. The germline V gene encodes CDR1 SGHRS and CDR2 YFSETQ. The CDR3 has 15 residues. For the CDR3, the DNA is TGCGCCAGCAGCGTCGGGACTAGCGGGGCCGGGGAGCGGTTTTTT. Its translation is CASSVGTSGAGERFF.

At least ten counts were recorded for this clonotype. The J gene is TRBJ2-1, the V gene TRBV21-1; TRBD1 reflects the table's D call only, with no check against the DNA. TRBV21-1 represents a pseudogene. The CDR3 totals 18 residues. The CDR3 reads CAIHKPGLGRLNYNEQFF. CDR3 DNA sequence: TGTGCCATCCACAAACCCGGACTGGGGCGGCTCAACTACAATGAGCAGTTCTTC.

This clonotype was recorded a few times. Written as DNA, the CDR3 is TGTGCCAGCAGCCAAGACGCGGGGGCATACAATGAGCAGTACTTC. Residues: CASSQDAGAYNEQYF. This chain joins TRBV14 and TRBJ2-7, with D possibly TRBD2 on 7 matching bases. Trimming removed 0 bases from V and 7 bases from J, with 16 bases in between. CDR3 length: 15 residues. The germline gives CDR1 SGHDN, CDR2 FVKESK.

Only a few counts were recorded for this clonotype. A clone one base away is much larger, so this may be a read error. The gene calls are TRBV11-2 and TRBJ2-1, with D possibly matching TRBD1 (6 bases). The better agreement between TRBJ2-7 and the DNA end casts doubt on the J call. CDR1 is SGHAT, CDR2 FQNNGV, per germline. This CDR3 spans 16 amino acids. CDR3 DNA: TGTGCCAGCAGCAAATCACCGGGACAAGGAAACAATGAGCAGTACTTC. Protein product: CASSKSPGQGNNEQYF.

In this sample, this clonotype turned up many times. The V gene is TRBV7-2, the J gene TRBJ2-3; D is ambiguous. Trimming removed 4 bases from V and 1 base from J, with 12 bases in between. The V gene's germline CDR1 is SGHTA and CDR2 FQGNSA. The CDR3 runs to 15 residues. CDR3 sequence reads: CASSYLALGTDTQYF. In nucleotides, the CDR3 is TGTGCCAGCAGCTATTTGGCCCTGGGCACAGATACGCAGTATTTT.

This clonotype was picked up many times. The chain employs TRBV19 and TRBJ1-2, with TRBD1 as a possible D gene (6 bases). The CDR3 is 14 residues long. V dropped 6 bases and J dropped 8 bases, with 19 bases sitting between them. CDR1 LNHDA and CDR2 SQIVND come from the germline V gene (reference sequence). DNA of the CDR3: TGTGCCAGTAGCTCGGACAAGCCTACAGGGGGCTACACCTTC. Amino acids: CASSSDKPTGGYTF.

Remarks on this clonotype: Since a much larger clone is just one base distant, this may be a read error. The chain is built from TRBV20-1 and TRBJ1-5; TRBD1 aligns across 8 bases. The CDR3 length is 12 residues. In germline, CDR1 is DFQATT, CDR2 SNEGSKA (reference sequence). V shed 5 bases, J shed 12 bases, and the junction held 9 bases outside the gene matches. The CDR3 sequence: CSAGQGRELQHF. CDR3 in DNA: TGCAGTGCTGGACAGGGAAGAGAGCTCCAGCATTTT.

This clonotype was seen repeatedly, ten times or more. This chain links TRBV5-1 with TRBJ1-2; TRBD1 might be the D (6 bases). Germline V gives CDR1 SGHRS, CDR2 YFSETQ. The CDR3 is 13 residues long. The V end was cut by 2 bases, the J end by 8 bases, with 13 bases between. The DNA of the CDR3 is TGCGCCAGCAGCTTACAGGGCCTTCAGGGCTACACCTTC. Protein product: CASSLQGLQGYTF.

This chain links TRBV7-8 with TRBJ1-2; D gene unclear. CDR1 is SGHVS, CDR2 FQNEAQ, per germline. V lost 1 base and J 0 bases, leaving 12 bases between the germline ends. The CDR3 consists of 16 residues. Here the CDR3 reads CASSLERIGTNYGYTF. CDR3 coding DNA: TGTGCCAGCAGCTTAGAAAGGATCGGGACTAACTATGGCTACACCTTC.

V is TRBV4-2 and J is TRBJ1-3; 7 nucleotides align to TRBD1. The trim removed 0 bases at V and 4 bases at J, leaving 3 bases unmatched. This CDR3 spans 15 amino acids. CDR1 is LGHNA, CDR2 YNFKEQ, per germline. The CDR3 loop reads CASSQEQGYGNTIYF. CDR3 DNA sequence: TGTGCCAGCAGCCAAGAACAGGGGTACGGAAACACCATATATTTT.

This clonotype was detected ten times or more. The chain recombines TRBV12-3 or TRBV12-4 with TRBJ2-1, with TRBD1 identical over 7 bases. Trimming removed 2 bases from V and 11 bases from J; junction bases left unmatched: 9. This CDR3 has 14 amino acids. This chain's CDR3 is CASSLLGTANQQFF. CDR3 bases: TGTGCCAGCAGTTTACTAGGGACAGCAAATCAGCAGTTCTTC.

This chain links TRBV7-9 with TRBJ2-5; 9 bases align to TRBD2. CDR3 length: 20 amino acids. The junction had 15 bases not matched to a gene; V was cut back by 0 bases and J by 1 base. Germline assignment: CDR1 SEHNR and CDR2 FQNEAQ (reference sequence). The CDR3 protein is CASSLARVWSSGEGQETQYF. DNA for the CDR3: TGTGCCAGCAGCTTAGCGCGGGTCTGGTCTAGCGGGGAGGGCCAAGAGACCCAGTACTTC.

A remark on this clonotype: Being one base from a much bigger clone, this may be a read error. The genes are TRBV7-2 and TRBJ2-7; 8 positions agree with TRBD2. This CDR3 has 15 residues. Germline V gene sequence: CDR1 SGHTA, CDR2 FQGNSA. V trimming: 2 bases; J trimming: 0 bases; junction bases outside the gene matches: 3. The CDR3 DNA is TGTGCCAGCAGCTTAAGCGGGGGACTCTCCTACGAGCAGTACTTC. Translating gives CASSLSGGLSYEQYF.

There are a few counts of this clonotype. The V call is TRBV7-8, the J call TRBJ2-2; 7 bases match TRBD2. The CDR3 spans 15 residues. Germline CDR1 SGHVS, CDR2 FQNEAQ. V lost 6 bases and J lost 2; bases outside the gene matches: 6. CDR3 sequence (DNA): TGTGCCAGCAGGAGCGGGGCGATAAACACCGGGGAGCTGTTTTTT. Amino acid sequence: CASRSGAINTGELFF.

This clonotype was detected only once. The gene calls are TRBV7-2 and TRBJ2-7; 11 nucleotides align to TRBD2. Germline trimming cut 1 base from V and 0 bases from J; bases unmatched to any gene: 5. Per the germline V gene, CDR1 is SGHTA and CDR2 is FQGNSA. CDR3 length: 17 residues. The CDR3 spells CASSLGLAGGPSYEQYF. CDR3 in DNA: TGTGCCAGCAGCTTAGGCCTAGCGGGGGGTCCCTCCTACGAGCAGTACTTC.